This TCR beta chain stems from a study of neoadjuvant nivolumab and ipilimumab in lung cancer. Germline loops: CDR1 SEHNR, CDR2 FQNEAQ (reference sequence). CDR3 length equals 16 residues. After removal of 5 bases from V and 5 bases from J, the junction contained 10 bases not matched to a gene. The protocol was immunoSEQ multiplex PCR, while the TCRdb copy is restricted to in-frame clones and leaves out a portion. This repertoire shows fewer than 20,000 clones, roughly 76% found once; its top ten account for about 8%. Regarding this clone: The antigen is not known.

Study results and limitations: TCR richness and clonality were higher in tumors than adjacent uninvolved lung. Resected-tumor TCR richness correlated positively with pretherapy blood richness. From pretherapy to surgery, tumor richness and clonality rose with dual therapy. A small number of samples were TCR sequenced.

The chain combines TRBV7-9 with TRBJ2-1; the match to TRBD2 covers 9 bases. The TCR was taken from an adult with non-small cell lung cancer. The source material was tumor tissue, sampled after neoadjuvant nivolumab, alone or with ipilimumab, at or shortly before surgery. CDR3 nucleotides: TGTGCCAGCAGCCCCGATCTAGCGGGGCTCGACAATGAGCAGTTCTTC. Translation: CASSPDLAGLDNEQFF. Using reference TRBV7-9 and TRBJ2-1 for the parts outside the CDR3, the full variable domain is DTGVSQNPRHKITKRGQNVTFRCDPISEHNRLYWYRQTLGQGPEFLTYFQNEAQLEKSRLLSDRFSAERPKGSFSTLEIQRTEQGDSAMYLCASSPDLAGLDNEQFFGPGTRLTVL.